This TCR beta chain is from a study of blood T cell repertoires in COVID-19. Study-level background: The origin of the acute and convalescent COVID-19 samples was the United States, Italy and Spain. PBMCs, B-cell-depleted T cells, or T cells provided the cDNA or gDNA that made up the material.

The sample holds a few counts of this clone. The CDR3 covers 17 residues. The germline V gene encodes CDR1 SGHRS and CDR2 YFSETQ. Trimming shortened V by 2 bases and J by 2 bases, and 17 bases separated the two germline ends. Original processing notes: Amplified reference gene primers provided the basis for estimating nucleated cell counts. Sequenced by immunoSEQ multiplex PCR; TCRdb stores in-frame clones only, minus some. V, J and clone size reflect that table, while D and trimming were determined from the DNA. The repertoire holds around 80,000 clones, around 89% seen once, with approximately 10% in the top ten.

This TCR was sampled from a human donor in a cohort sampled during active COVID-19. V is TRBV5-1 and J is TRBJ1-3; D gene unclear. The source material was peripheral blood. The CDR3 sequence is CASSLDYPSGAGNTIYF. In DNA, the CDR3 is TGCGCCAGCAGCTTAGACTACCCCTCCGGGGCTGGAAACACCATATATTTT.